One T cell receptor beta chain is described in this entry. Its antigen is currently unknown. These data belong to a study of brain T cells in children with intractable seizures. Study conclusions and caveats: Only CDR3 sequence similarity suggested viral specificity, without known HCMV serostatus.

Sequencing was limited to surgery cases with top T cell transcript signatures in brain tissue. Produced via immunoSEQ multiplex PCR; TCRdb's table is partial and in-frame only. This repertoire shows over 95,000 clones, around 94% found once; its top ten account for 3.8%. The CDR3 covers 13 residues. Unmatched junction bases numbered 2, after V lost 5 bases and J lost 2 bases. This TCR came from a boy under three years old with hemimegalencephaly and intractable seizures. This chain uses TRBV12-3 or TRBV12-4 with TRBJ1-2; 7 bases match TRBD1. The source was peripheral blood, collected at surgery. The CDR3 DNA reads TGTGCCAGCAGTGGGACAGCCAACTATGGCTACACCTTC. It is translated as CASSGTANYGYTF.